This TCR beta chain was observed in a study of blood T cells in healthy people across ages. Overall study context: Roughly one uniquely barcoded beta molecule per two T cells was captured. Study conclusions and caveats: Naive CD4+ cell counts and diversity both ran higher in long-lived than in aged donors.

With a J-beta primer mix and a sample-barcoded 5' primer, a second PCR ran about 7 to 11 cycles. A tag from a template-switch adaptor with 12 random nucleotides marked each cDNA molecule. TCRdb redid the calling of the 5' RACE reads with MiXCR, one entry per CDR3 protein. Of approximately 780,000 distinct CDR3 sequences in the sample, roughly 24% were seen once. This clonotype was picked up a small number of times. The antigen remains undetermined. This CDR3 comprises 14 residues. The V and J ends lost 3 bases and 3 bases respectively, with 8 bases between them. Germline V gene sequence: CDR1 LGHDT, CDR2 YNNKEL (reference sequence). These data also featured in a second study, about T cells of mothers and their children. Per that paper: Overlap ran slightly, non-significantly higher for related than unrelated mother-child pairs.

The sequence was collected from a boy younger than 18 in good health. The chain recombines TRBV3-1 with TRBJ1-4, with D perhaps TRBD1 (5 bases). Sequences were obtained from blood. The DNA of the CDR3 is TGTGCCAGCAGCCAGGGGCCGGCTAATGAAAAACTGTTTTTT. It yields the protein CASSQGPANEKLFF.